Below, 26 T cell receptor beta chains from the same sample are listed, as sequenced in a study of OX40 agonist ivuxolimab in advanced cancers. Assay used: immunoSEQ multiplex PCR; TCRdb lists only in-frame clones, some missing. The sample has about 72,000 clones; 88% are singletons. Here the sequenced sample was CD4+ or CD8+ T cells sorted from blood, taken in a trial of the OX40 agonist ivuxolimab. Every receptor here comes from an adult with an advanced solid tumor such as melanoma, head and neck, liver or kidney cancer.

CDR3 DNA: TGCGCCAGCAGCTTAGGGGTTAATAGCCAGGACACCGGGGAGCTGTTTTTT. Translated, it gives CASSLGVNSQDTGELFF. The chain couples TRBV5-1 to TRBJ2-2, with D maybe TRBD1 (5 bases). This CDR3 is 17 amino acids long. Germline values: CDR1 SGHRS, CDR2 YFSETQ. V dropped 2 bases and J dropped 3 bases, with 17 bases sitting between them.

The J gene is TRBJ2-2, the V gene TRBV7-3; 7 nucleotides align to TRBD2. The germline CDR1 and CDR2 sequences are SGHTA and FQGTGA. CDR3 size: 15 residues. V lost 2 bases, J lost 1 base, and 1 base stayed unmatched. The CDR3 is CASSLAGVNTGELFF. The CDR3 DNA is TGTGCCAGCAGCTTAGCGGGGGTGAACACCGGGGAGCTGTTTTTT.

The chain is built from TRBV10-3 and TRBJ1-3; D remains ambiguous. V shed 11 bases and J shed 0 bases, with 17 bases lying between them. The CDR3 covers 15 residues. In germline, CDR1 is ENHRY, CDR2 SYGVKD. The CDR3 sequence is CAPNPGPSSGNTIYF. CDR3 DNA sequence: TGTGCCCCTAACCCGGGCCCTTCCTCTGGAAACACCATATATTTT.

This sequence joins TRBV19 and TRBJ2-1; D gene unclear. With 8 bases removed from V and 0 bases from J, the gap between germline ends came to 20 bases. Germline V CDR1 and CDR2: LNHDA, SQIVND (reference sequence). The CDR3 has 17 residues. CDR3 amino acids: CASRPPSGLSSYNEQFF. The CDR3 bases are TGTGCCAGTCGCCCCCCCTCCGGCTTAAGCTCCTACAATGAGCAGTTCTTC. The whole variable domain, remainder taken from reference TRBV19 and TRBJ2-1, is DGGITQSPKYLFRKEGQNVTLSCEQNLNHDAMYWYRQDPGQGLRLIYYSQIVNDFQKGDIAEGYSVSREKKESFPLTVTSAQKNPTAFYLCASRPPSGLSSYNEQFFGPGTRLTVL.

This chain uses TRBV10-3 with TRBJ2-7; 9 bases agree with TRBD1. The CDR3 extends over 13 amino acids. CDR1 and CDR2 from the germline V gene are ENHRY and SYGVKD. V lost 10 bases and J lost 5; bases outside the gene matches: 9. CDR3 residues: CATAGTGTHEQYF. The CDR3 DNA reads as TGTGCCACCGCCGGGACAGGGACCCACGAGCAGTACTTC.

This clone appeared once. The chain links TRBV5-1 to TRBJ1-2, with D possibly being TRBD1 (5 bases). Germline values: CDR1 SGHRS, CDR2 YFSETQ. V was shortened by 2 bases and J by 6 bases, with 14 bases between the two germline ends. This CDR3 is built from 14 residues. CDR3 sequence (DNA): TGCGCCAGCAGCTTACAAGGGGCGTTGGATGGCTACACCTTC. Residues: CASSLQGALDGYTF.

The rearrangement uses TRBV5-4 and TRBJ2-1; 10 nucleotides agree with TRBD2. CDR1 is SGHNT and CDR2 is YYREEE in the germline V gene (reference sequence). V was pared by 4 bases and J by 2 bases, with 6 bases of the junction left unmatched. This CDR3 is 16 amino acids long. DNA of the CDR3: TGTGCCAGCAGCCCCCAGCGGGGGGGCCCCTACAATGAGCAGTTCTTC. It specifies CASSPQRGGPYNEQFF.

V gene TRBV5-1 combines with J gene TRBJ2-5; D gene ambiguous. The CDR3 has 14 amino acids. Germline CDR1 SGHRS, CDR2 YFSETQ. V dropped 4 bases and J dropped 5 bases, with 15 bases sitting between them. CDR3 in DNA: TGCGCCAGCAGCCAAGACGGCGGAAGGGAGACCCAGTACTTC. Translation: CASSQDGGRETQYF.

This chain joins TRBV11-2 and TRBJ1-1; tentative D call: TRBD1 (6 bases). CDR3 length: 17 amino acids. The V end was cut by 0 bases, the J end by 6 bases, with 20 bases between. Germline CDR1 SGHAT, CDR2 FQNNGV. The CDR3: CASSLDRTATIRAEAFF. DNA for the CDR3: TGTGCCAGCAGCTTAGATCGGACAGCGACTATAAGGGCTGAAGCTTTCTTT. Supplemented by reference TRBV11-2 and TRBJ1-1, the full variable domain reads EAGVAQSPRYKIIEKRQSVAFWCNPISGHATLYWYQQILGQGPKLLIQFQNNGVVDDSQLPKDRFSAERLKGVDSTLKIQPAKLEDSAVYLCASSLDRTATIRAEAFFGQGTRLTVV.

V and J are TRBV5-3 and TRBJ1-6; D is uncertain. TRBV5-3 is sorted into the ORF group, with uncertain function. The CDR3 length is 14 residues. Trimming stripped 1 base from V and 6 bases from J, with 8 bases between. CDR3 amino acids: CARSLCEANSPLHF. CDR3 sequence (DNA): TGTGCCAGAAGCTTGTGTGAAGCTAATTCACCCCTCCACTTT.

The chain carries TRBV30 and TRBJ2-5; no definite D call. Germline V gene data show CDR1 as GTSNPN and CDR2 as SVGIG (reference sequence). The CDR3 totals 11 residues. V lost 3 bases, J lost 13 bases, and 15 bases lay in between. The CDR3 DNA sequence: TGTGCCTGGAGCCCCGAGAGCCGACCGTACTTC. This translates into CAWSPESRPYF. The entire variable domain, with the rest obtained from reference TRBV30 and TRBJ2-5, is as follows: SQTIHQWPATLVQPVGSPLSLECTVEGTSNPNLYWYRQAAGRGLQLLFYSVGIGQISSEVPQNLSASRPQDRQFILSSKKLLLSDSGFYLCAWSPESRPYFGPGTRLLVL.

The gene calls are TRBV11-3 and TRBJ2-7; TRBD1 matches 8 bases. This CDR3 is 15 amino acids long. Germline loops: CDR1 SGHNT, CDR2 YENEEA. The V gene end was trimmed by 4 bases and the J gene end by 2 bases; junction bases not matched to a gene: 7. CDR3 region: CASSSWTGKAYEQYF. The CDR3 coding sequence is TGTGCCAGCAGCTCGTGGACAGGGAAGGCCTACGAGCAGTACTTC.

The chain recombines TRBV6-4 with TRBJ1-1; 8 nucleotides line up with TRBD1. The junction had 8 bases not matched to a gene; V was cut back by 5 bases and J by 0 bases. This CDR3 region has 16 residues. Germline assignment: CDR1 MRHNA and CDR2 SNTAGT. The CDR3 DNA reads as TGTGCCAGCAGTAGAGAGGGGACAGGAATGAACACTGAAGCTTTCTTT. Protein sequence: CASSREGTGMNTEAFF.

The CDR3 protein is CAWSRTGADEQYF. The CDR3 nucleotides read TGTGCCTGGAGTCGGACCGGGGCTGACGAGCAGTACTTC. The rearrangement links TRBV30 to TRBJ2-7; either TRBD1 or TRBD2 may fit D (5 bases each). V shed 2 bases and J shed 5 bases, with 13 bases lying between them. CDR3 length: 13 residues. Germline V lookup: CDR1 GTSNPN, CDR2 SVGIG (reference sequence).

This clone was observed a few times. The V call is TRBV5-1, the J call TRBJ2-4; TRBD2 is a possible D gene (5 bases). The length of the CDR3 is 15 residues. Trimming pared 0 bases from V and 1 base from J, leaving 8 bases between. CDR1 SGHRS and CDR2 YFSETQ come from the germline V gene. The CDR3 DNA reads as TGCGCCAGCAGCTTGGGGACTCTCGCCAAAAACATTCAGTACTTC. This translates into CASSLGTLAKNIQYF.

CDR3 DNA: TGTGCCAGCAGTGTGGCGGGAGTCACCAATGAGCAGTTCTTC. Its translation is CASSVAGVTNEQFF. This chain connects TRBV2 to TRBJ2-1; 7 bases are shared with TRBD2. This CDR3 spans 14 amino acids. Germline values: CDR1 SNHLY, CDR2 FYNNEI. The V gene end was trimmed by 4 bases and the J gene end by 6 bases; junction bases not matched to a gene: 6.

CDR3 region: CASSLSREETQYF. In DNA form, the CDR3 reads TGTGCCAGCAGCTTATCCAGGGAGGAGACCCAGTACTTC. The chain carries TRBV13 and TRBJ2-5; TRBD1 or TRBD2 may be the D gene (5 bases each). V lost 2 bases and J 5 bases, leaving 9 bases between the germline ends. The germline V gene encodes CDR1 PRHDT and CDR2 FYEKMQ (reference sequence). There are 13 residues in the CDR3.

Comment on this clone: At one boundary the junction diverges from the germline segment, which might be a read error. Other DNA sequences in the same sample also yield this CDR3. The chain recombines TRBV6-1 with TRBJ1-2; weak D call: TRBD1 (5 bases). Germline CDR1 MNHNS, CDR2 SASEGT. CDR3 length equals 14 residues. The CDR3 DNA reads TGTGCCAGCAGTGAACACCTACGGGACGGCCTCCCGCTCTTC. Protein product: CASSEHLRDGLPLF.

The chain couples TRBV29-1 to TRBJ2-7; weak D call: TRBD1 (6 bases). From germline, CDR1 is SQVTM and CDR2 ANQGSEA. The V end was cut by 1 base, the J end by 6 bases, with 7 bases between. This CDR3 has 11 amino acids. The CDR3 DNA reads TGCAGCGTTGAAGGGGGGCTCGAGCAGTACTTC. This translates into CSVEGGLEQYF.

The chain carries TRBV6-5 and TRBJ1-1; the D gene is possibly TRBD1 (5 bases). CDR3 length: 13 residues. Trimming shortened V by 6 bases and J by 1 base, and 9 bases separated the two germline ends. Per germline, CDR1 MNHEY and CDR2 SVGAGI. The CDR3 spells CASRTQENTEAFF. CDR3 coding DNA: TGTGCCAGCAGGACACAGGAGAACACTGAAGCTTTCTTT.

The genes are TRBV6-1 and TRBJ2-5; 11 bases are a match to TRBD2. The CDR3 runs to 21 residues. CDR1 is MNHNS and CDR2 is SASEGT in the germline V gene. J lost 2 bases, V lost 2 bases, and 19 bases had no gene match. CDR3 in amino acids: CASSEPLQLAGAMGEQETQYF. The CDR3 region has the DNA TGTGCCAGCAGTGAACCCCTACAACTAGCGGGAGCGATGGGGGAACAAGAGACCCAGTACTTC.

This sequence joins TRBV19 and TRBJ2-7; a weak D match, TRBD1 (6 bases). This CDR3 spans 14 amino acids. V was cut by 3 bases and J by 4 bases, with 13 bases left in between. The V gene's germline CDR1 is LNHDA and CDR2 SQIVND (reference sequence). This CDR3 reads CASSMDSSLYEQYF. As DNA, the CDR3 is TGTGCCAGTAGTATGGACAGCTCCTTGTACGAGCAGTACTTC. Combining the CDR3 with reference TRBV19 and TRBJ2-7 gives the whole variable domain DGGITQSPKYLFRKEGQNVTLSCEQNLNHDAMYWYRQDPGQGLRLIYYSQIVNDFQKGDIAEGYSVSREKKESFPLTVTSAQKNPTAFYLCASSMDSSLYEQYFGPGTRLTVT.

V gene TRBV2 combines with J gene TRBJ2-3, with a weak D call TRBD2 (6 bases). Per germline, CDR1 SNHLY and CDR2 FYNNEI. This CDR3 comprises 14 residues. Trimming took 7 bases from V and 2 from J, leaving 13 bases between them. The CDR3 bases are TGTGCCAGCACTGAGGGACTTTTCACAGATACGCAGTATTTT. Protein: CASTEGLFTDTQYF.

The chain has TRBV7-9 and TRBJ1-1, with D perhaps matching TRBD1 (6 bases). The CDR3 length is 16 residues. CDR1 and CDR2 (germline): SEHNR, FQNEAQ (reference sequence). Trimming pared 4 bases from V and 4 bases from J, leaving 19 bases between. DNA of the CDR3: TGTGCCAGCAGCTGGGGACGGCGGAGGGGGGGCACTGAAGCTTTCTTT. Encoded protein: CASSWGRRRGGTEAFF. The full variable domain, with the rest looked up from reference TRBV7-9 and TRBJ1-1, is DTGVSQNPRHKITKRGQNVTFRCDPISEHNRLYWYRQTLGQGPEFLTYFQNEAQLEKSRLLSDRFSAERPKGSFSTLEIQRTEQGDSAMYLCASSWGRRRGGTEAFFGQGTRLTVV.

The CDR3 sequence: CSVGLAEYNEQFF. The CDR3 nucleotides read TGCAGCGTTGGTCTAGCAGAATACAATGAGCAGTTCTTC. J is TRBJ2-1 and V is TRBV29-1; D perhaps matches TRBD2 (5 bases). The ends were cut back, 4 bases at V and 4 bases at J, with 11 bases in the middle. The CDR3 has 13 amino acids. The germline V gene encodes CDR1 SQVTM and CDR2 ANQGSEA.

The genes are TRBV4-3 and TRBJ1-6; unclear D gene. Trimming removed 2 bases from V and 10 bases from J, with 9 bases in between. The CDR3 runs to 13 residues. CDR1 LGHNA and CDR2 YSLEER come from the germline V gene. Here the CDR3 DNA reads TGCGCCAGCAGCCAACACAGAGACTCACCCCTCCACTTT. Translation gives CASSQHRDSPLHF.